These 18 T cell receptor beta chains came from one sample sequenced in a study of T-cell memory formation after mild COVID-19. TCRdb recomputed calls from the 5' RACE reads with MiXCR, one row per CDR3 protein. This table has about 100,000 distinct CDR3 sequences, over 15% appearing once. Sequencing input: PBMCs or a T cell subset sorted from them (not recorded which). Source of these receptors: a man aged 18-30 years who had mild COVID-19 (a few samples of this study predate the infection). Cell type and time point are not known.

The chain's CDR3 is CASSLALAGSTDTQYF. The CDR3 DNA is TGTGCCAGCAGCTTAGCTCTAGCGGGGAGCACAGATACGCAGTATTTT. The V and J genes are TRBV7-9 and TRBJ2-3; 9 nucleotides align to TRBD2. The CDR3 extends over 16 amino acids. J gave up 0 bases and V 0 bases, and 1 base lay outside the gene matches. Germline V lookup: CDR1 SEHNR, CDR2 FQNEAQ (reference sequence).

This sequence joins TRBV5-1 and TRBJ1-6, with D tentatively TRBD1 (5 bases). Trimming took off 0 bases at V and 9 bases at J, with 13 bases between the two ends. Germline CDR1 reads SGHRS; CDR2 reads YFSETQ. CDR3 length: 15 amino acids. Written as DNA, the CDR3 is TGCGCCAGCAGCTTGGCCGACCCCAGGGTTTCACCCCTCCACTTT. The encoded protein is CASSLADPRVSPLHF.

This clonotype was counted many times. CDR3 residues: CASSRGLAGGSGETQYF. CDR3 nucleotide sequence: TGTGCCAGCAGCCGCGGACTAGCGGGTGGGTCTGGGGAGACCCAGTACTTC. V gene TRBV4-2 combines with J gene TRBJ2-5, with 11 nucleotides matching TRBD2. Losses at the gene ends were 4 bases for V and 5 bases for J; bases not matched to a gene: 12. CDR1 and CDR2 (germline): LGHNA, YNFKEQ. CDR3 length: 17 residues.

This clonotype was counted a few times. The V gene is TRBV20-1, the J gene TRBJ1-5; weak D call: TRBD1 (5 bases). V dropped 2 bases and J dropped 7 bases, with 9 bases sitting between them. Germline CDR1 reads DFQATT; CDR2 reads SNEGSKA (reference sequence). The CDR3 covers 12 residues. CDR3 nucleotides: TGCAGTGCTAGATATGGGGCCCAGCCCCAGCATTTT. This gives the protein CSARYGAQPQHF.

This clonotype was counted a few times. The chain couples TRBV5-1 to TRBJ2-7, with D perhaps matching TRBD1 (6 bases). CDR1 SGHRS and CDR2 YFSETQ come from the germline V gene. V gave up 1 base and J gave up 4 bases, with 12 bases separating them. This CDR3 spans 14 amino acids. The CDR3 protein is CASSLTGWEYEQYF. The CDR3 DNA reads TGCGCCAGCAGCTTGACAGGGTGGGAGTACGAGCAGTACTTC.

This clonotype was observed a single time. The chain couples TRBV5-1 to TRBJ2-5; no definite D call. CDR1 and CDR2 (germline): SGHRS, YFSETQ. This CDR3 has 14 residues. V was pared by 0 bases and J by 2 bases, with 8 bases between. CDR3 residues: CASSLEWAQETQYF. The CDR3 nucleotides read TGCGCCAGCAGCTTGGAGTGGGCACAAGAGACCCAGTACTTC.

This clonotype was seen many times. The rearrangement uses TRBV20-1 and TRBJ2-3, with 11 bases matching TRBD2. CDR3 length: 15 amino acids. Germline V gene lookup returns CDR1 DFQATT and CDR2 SNEGSKA (reference sequence). V trimming: 3 bases; J trimming: 6 bases; junction bases outside the gene matches: 8. The CDR3 sequence is CSASPLAGGDDTQYF. DNA for the CDR3: TGCAGTGCTAGTCCGCTAGCGGGGGGAGATGATACGCAGTATTTT.

The CDR3 DNA follows: TGTGCCAGCAGTTTAGTCGGGGTAACAGAGACCCAGTACTTC. Translating it yields CASSLVGVTETQYF. The rearrangement links TRBV12-3 or TRBV12-4 to TRBJ2-5; D is perhaps TRBD2 (5 bases). Trimming removed 1 base from V and 4 bases from J, with 10 bases in between. This CDR3 comprises 14 residues.

This clonotype was detected many times. The chain links TRBV28 to TRBJ2-5, with 7 bases fitting TRBD1. Germline V gene lookup returns CDR1 MDHEN and CDR2 SYDVKM. V shed 6 bases, J shed 4 bases, and the junction held 8 bases outside the gene matches. The CDR3 totals 14 residues. CDR3 protein: CASSRTGAIETQYF. CDR3 DNA sequence: TGTGCCAGCAGCCGTACAGGGGCCATAGAGACCCAGTACTTC.

The V gene is TRBV28, the J gene TRBJ2-2, with D unresolved. V lost 6 bases, J lost 4 bases, and 3 bases lay in between. The CDR3 length is 11 residues. The V gene's germline CDR1 is MDHEN and CDR2 SYDVKM. In nucleotides, the CDR3 is TGTGCCAGCAGCCTCACCGGGGAGCTGTTTTTT. This gives the protein CASSLTGELFF.

This clonotype is a singleton in its sample. This chain uses TRBV20-1 with TRBJ2-3; D is uncertain. Germline V lookup: CDR1 DFQATT, CDR2 SNEGSKA (reference sequence). The V end lost 3 bases, the J end lost 4 bases, and 8 bases lay between the germline ends. There are 12 residues in the CDR3. The CDR3 sequence is CSARGTADTQYF. As DNA, the CDR3 is TGCAGTGCTAGGGGTACGGCAGATACGCAGTATTTT.

This clonotype occurred a few times. The chain couples TRBV7-8 to TRBJ2-7; the match to TRBD2 covers 7 bases. This CDR3 has 13 residues. V gave up 3 bases and J gave up 2 bases; unmatched junction bases: 1. CDR1 SGHVS and CDR2 FQNEAQ come from the germline V gene. The CDR3 spells CASSFLAAYEQYF. The CDR3 coding sequence is TGTGCCAGCAGCTTTCTAGCGGCCTACGAGCAGTACTTC.

For the CDR3, the DNA is TGTGCCAGCAGCCGACCCAGGGGAAGCTCCTACAATGAGCAGTTCTTC. Translation: CASSRPRGSSYNEQFF. The V and J genes are TRBV7-2 and TRBJ2-1, with D tentatively TRBD1 (6 bases). The CDR3 is made up of 16 amino acids. From germline, CDR1 is SGHTA and CDR2 FQGNSA. V was cut by 5 bases and J by 0 bases, with 14 bases left in between. The variable domain in full, with the rest retrieved from reference TRBV7-2 and TRBJ2-1, is GAGVSQSPSNKVTEKGKDVELRCDPISGHTALYWYRQSLGQGLEFLIYFQGNSAPDKSGLPSDRFSAERTGGSVSTLTIQRTQQEDSAVYLCASSRPRGSSYNEQFFGPGTRLTVL.

The chain combines TRBV7-2 with TRBJ2-1; TRBD1 might be the D (5 bases). Looked up from germline, CDR1 is SGHTA and CDR2 is FQGNSA. This CDR3 is 15 amino acids long. Trimming cost V 5 bases and J 1 base, with 12 bases left between them. The CDR3 sequence: CASSPPPGSYNEQFF. The CDR3 DNA sequence: TGTGCCAGCAGCCCCCCTCCAGGGTCCTACAATGAGCAGTTCTTC.

This clonotype was recorded a few times. The chain couples TRBV7-2 to TRBJ2-7; 8 nucleotides agree with TRBD1. The CDR3 length is 13 residues. The V segment lost 3 bases and the J segment 3 bases; nucleotides outside the gene matches: 1. Germline V gene lookup returns CDR1 SGHTA and CDR2 FQGNSA. CDR3 sequence reads: CASSFRGLYEQYF. The CDR3 DNA sequence: TGTGCCAGCAGCTTCAGGGGGCTCTACGAGCAGTACTTC.

This clonotype was detected a few times. This chain uses TRBV4-1 with TRBJ2-2, with D uncertain. The CDR3 covers 16 residues. Germline V gene lookup returns CDR1 MGHRA and CDR2 YSYEKL. Trimming left V 0 bases short and J 1 base short, with 9 bases between. CDR3 amino acids: CASSQDRVKNTGELFF. As DNA, the CDR3 is TGCGCCAGCAGCCAAGACCGGGTAAAGAACACCGGGGAGCTGTTTTTT.

This clonotype was observed a few times. Relative to the germline gene, one junction end is altered; a read error may explain this. The rearrangement links TRBV25-1 to TRBJ2-2, with D unresolved. The CDR3 has 14 amino acids. CDR1 and CDR2 (germline): MGHDK, SYGVNS. The CDR3 loop is CASRETDRTGELFF. The CDR3 DNA follows: TGTGCCAGCCGTGAAACGGACCGGACCGGGGAGCTGTTTTTT.

This clonotype was recorded many times. This chain uses TRBV7-2 with TRBJ2-1, with D tentatively TRBD1 (6 bases). In germline, CDR1 is SGHTA, CDR2 FQGNSA. Trimming pared 6 bases from V and 0 bases from J, leaving 18 bases between. The CDR3 spans 17 residues. The CDR3 DNA is TGTGCCAGCAGTCGTACAGGGTCCTCTGGCTCCTACAATGAGCAGTTCTTC. Amino acids: CASSRTGSSGSYNEQFF. Full variable domain (rest looked up from reference TRBV7-2 and TRBJ2-1): GAGVSQSPSNKVTEKGKDVELRCDPISGHTALYWYRQSLGQGLEFLIYFQGNSAPDKSGLPSDRFSAERTGGSVSTLTIQRTQQEDSAVYLCASSRTGSSGSYNEQFFGPGTRLTVL.